A selection of T cell receptor beta chains follows, all from one sample in a study of blood T cell repertoires in COVID-19. Assay used: immunoSEQ multiplex PCR; TCRdb lists only in-frame clones, some missing. The sample lists approximately 75,000 clones, more than 80% occurring once. Sequenced input: peripheral blood. Source of these receptors: a human donor in a cohort sampled during active COVID-19. Each CDR3 is given with its conserved first and last residue. A D gene is named only where the DNA matches it firmly. Clone size is shown for a subset of rows, as once, few, many or a class of expanded clone.

j_gene	len	abundance	d_gene	v_gene	CDR3aa	CDR3nt
TRBJ2-1	17	NA	TRBD2	TRBV19	CASSIDPGLVLPTEQFF	TGTGCCAGTAGTATAGATCCGGGACTAGTCCTACCCACTGAGCAGTTCTTC
TRBJ1-2	14	NA	NA	TRBV6-5	CASRTRGGGGGYTF	TGTGCCAGCAGAACCCGAGGCGGGGGCGGGGGCTACACCTTC
TRBJ2-5	14	NA	NA	TRBV5-1	CASSLQGRKETQYF	TGCGCCAGCAGCTTACAGGGAAGGAAAGAGACCCAGTACTTC
TRBJ1-3	15	NA	TRBD1	TRBV10-1	CASSDKTGTGNTIYF	TGCGCCAGCAGTGACAAGACAGGGACTGGAAACACCATATATTTT
TRBJ1-1	15	NA	NA	TRBV9	CASSVDPLLNTEAFF	TGTGCCAGCAGCGTAGATCCCTTATTGAACACTGAAGCTTTCTTT
TRBJ2-7	14	NA	TRBD1	TRBV7-9	CASSLDRGVYEQYF	TGTGCCAGCAGCTTAGACAGGGGGGTCTACGAGCAGTACTTC
TRBJ1-1	15	NA	NA	TRBV28	CASSLMAGLNTEAFF	TGTGCCAGCAGTTTAATGGCAGGATTGAACACTGAAGCTTTCTTT
TRBJ2-5	12	once	NA	TRBV3-1/TRBV3-2	CASSPGLGTQYF	TGTGCCAGCAGCCCAGGGTTGGGTACCCAGTACTTC
TRBJ2-1	15	NA	NA	TRBV2	CASSLLVFSYNEQFF	TGTGCCAGCAGTTTACTAGTTTTCTCCTACAATGAGCAGTTCTTC
TRBJ2-5	19	NA	TRBD1	TRBV11-3	CASSLGAGPGQGREETQYF	TGTGCCAGCAGCTTAGGGGCGGGGCCGGGACAGGGTCGGGAAGAGACCCAGTACTTC
TRBJ2-1	13	NA	TRBD2	TRBV28	CASSSGLAGDQFF	TGTGCCAGCAGTTCAGGACTAGCGGGGGACCAGTTCTTC
TRBJ2-3	15	once	NA	TRBV7-2	CASRRRSGVVDTQYF	TGTGCCAGCAGGCGGCGGTCCGGGGTGGTGGATACGCAGTATTTT
TRBJ2-2	14	NA	NA	TRBV6-1	CASSEAANTGELFF	TGTGCCAGCAGTGAAGCGGCAAACACCGGGGAGCTGTTTTTT
TRBJ1-4	14	NA	TRBD1	TRBV28	CASSYRGQGEKLFF	TGTGCCAGCAGTTACAGGGGGCAGGGAGAAAAACTGTTTTTT
TRBJ2-5	13	NA	TRBD2	TRBV2	CASSSAGGRGQYF	TGTGCCAGCAGTTCCGCGGGGGGTCGGGGCCAGTACTTC
TRBJ1-1	15	once	TRBD1	TRBV6-6	CASSHPAGGFTEAFF	TGTGCCAGCAGTCACCCGGCAGGGGGCTTTACTGAAGCTTTCTTT
TRBJ1-4	13	NA	NA	TRBV29-1	CSVYGLGNEKLFF	TGCAGCGTTTACGGACTGGGGAATGAAAAACTGTTTTTT
TRBJ1-1	16	NA	TRBD1	TRBV28	CASSLRTGGLNTEAFF	TGTGCCAGCAGTTTAAGGACAGGGGGCCTGAACACTGAAGCTTTCTTT
TRBJ2-7	16	NA	NA	TRBV28	CASSLPERVPRGEQYF	TGTGCCAGCAGTTTACCCGAGCGGGTTCCCAGAGGGGAGCAGTACTTC
TRBJ1-1	15	NA	TRBD1	TRBV5-1	CASSLKQGRNTEAFF	TGCGCCAGCAGCTTGAAACAGGGGAGGAACACTGAAGCTTTCTTT
TRBJ1-2	15	NA	NA	TRBV3-1/TRBV3-2	CASSQGPGYNYGYTF	TGTGCCAGCAGCCAAGGCCCAGGTTACAACTATGGCTACACCTTC
TRBJ1-4	14	NA	TRBD1	TRBV6-5	CASSYKQGGEKLFF	TGTGCCAGCAGTTACAAACAGGGGGGTGAAAAACTGTTTTTT
TRBJ2-7	13	NA	NA	TRBV10-2	CASILEGAYEQYF	TGCGCCAGCATCCTCGAGGGGGCCTACGAGCAGTACTTC
TRBJ1-4	15	NA	NA	TRBV6-5	CASRGSTDTNEKLFF	TGTGCCAGCAGGGGGTCGACAGATACCAATGAAAAACTGTTTTTT
TRBJ1-6	12	once	NA	TRBV27	CASRQASSPLHF	TGTGCCAGCAGACAGGCCAGTTCACCCCTCCACTTT
TRBJ2-1	14	NA	NA	TRBV5-1	CASSLQGSDNEQFF	TGCGCCAGCAGCTTGCAGGGGTCGGACAATGAGCAGTTCTTC
TRBJ2-5	14	NA	NA	TRBV7-7	CASSFRVSSETQYF	TGTGCTAGCAGCTTCAGGGTTTCCTCAGAGACCCAGTACTTC
TRBJ1-1	15	NA	NA	TRBV4-3	CASSQDVGRNTEAFF	TGCGCCAGCAGCCAAGATGTGGGGCGTAACACTGAAGCTTTCTTT
TRBJ1-4	16	few	TRBD1	TRBV18	CASSLRQGRTHEKLFF	TGTGCCAGCTCACTAAGACAGGGGAGAACGCATGAAAAACTGTTTTTT
TRBJ2-7	13	NA	NA	TRBV6-6	CATERRAPYEQYF	TGTGCCACTGAGAGGCGGGCACCTTACGAGCAGTACTTC
TRBJ2-5	13	NA	NA	TRBV14	CASSQDSRETQYF	TGTGCCAGCAGCCAAGATTCGAGGGAGACCCAGTACTTC
TRBJ1-6	14	NA	NA	TRBV9	CASSSDTIDSPLHF	TGTGCCAGCAGTTCCGACACGATTGATTCACCCCTCCACTTT
TRBJ2-5	15	NA	NA	TRBV6-5	CASSYFITRQETQYF	TGTGCCAGCAGTTACTTTATAACTAGACAAGAGACCCAGTACTTC